Detailed here is one TCR beta chain. Its antigen has not been determined. The sample holds no much larger clone one base away, and base qualities are not on file. V and J are truncated by 3 bases and 6 bases respectively, leaving an intervening sequence of 19 bases. The CDR1 and CDR2 encoded by the germline V gene (reference sequence) are SGHNT and YYREEE. Including cysteine and phenylalanine, the CDR3 has 16 amino acids. The DNA shown is the 48-base CDR3, in frame from base 1. The data were taken from a study of cytomegalovirus exposure and HLA in healthy donors (dated by TCRdb to about 2017). For context, the study as a whole: An earlier analysis of some 500 of the donors reported approximately 270 Gb of sequence data and approximately 110 million unique TCR beta sequences from 150 million to 200 million T cells. A later genetic analysis took genome-wide SNP genotypes for about 55% of the roughly 670 donors and used that subset as a discovery cohort. HLA typing included class I and class II loci at four-digit resolution. An earlier analysis of fewer than 750 of the donors used high-throughput TCR beta sequencing to judge whether each TCR beta V gene segment behaved as functional or pseudogenic. A later analysis re-analyzed previously published TCR beta repertoires from hundreds of donors and added high-resolution HLA genotyping to study TCR occurrence patterns. Donor age, sex, ethnicity and CMV serostatus were compiled alongside the repertoire data. Besides the first cohort of around 700 subjects, a separate validation cohort made up of roughly 120 different subjects was used. The aim of the study was to test whether cataloging public T cell receptors could identify signatures of past pathogen exposure. Four or five DR-DQ haplotypes were handled as single units for association and clustering because linkage in the cohort was strong. Among 398 genotyped donors of the cohort, an average of roughly 240,000 unique TCR beta nucleotide sequences were sequenced per donor, around 18% of them non-productive. An early release that covered roughly 600 HLA-typed donors contained approximately 320 gigabases of sequencing data and 85 million to 100 million unique TCR sequences. In the later analysis, no new phenotypic data were used to find candidate immune exposures; instead, reliance was placed on TCR beta sequences and their occurrence across donors. Using immunosequencing, the study profiled T cell repertoires from 500 to 800 subjects and related those repertoires to cytomegalovirus serostatus. To predict cytomegalovirus infection status, the study brought together high-throughput TCR immunosequencing, statistical association of individual TCRs with disease status, and machine learning. Of the approximately 400 genotyped donors, about 84% fell in the genetic ancestry cluster associated with self-reported Caucasian donors. The number of donors typed differed by locus, with about 620-630 for A, B, C, DRB1 and DQB1, about 500 for DQA1, about 610 for DPA1, and approximately 470 for DPB1. All discovery cohort repertoires had been generated on a single sequencing platform.

The library was built by means of the immunoSEQ multiplex PCR assay. The multiplex PCR relied on a mix of 60 forward primers for TCR Vbeta segments and 13 reverse primers for TCR Jbeta segments. The CDR3 region of rearranged TCR beta genes was amplified from genomic DNA by a multiplex PCR assay. On the Illumina HiSeq System, the amplified TCR beta libraries were sequenced as 87-base-pair reads. The original pipeline was this. In a later analysis, some 80 million unique TCR beta chains were counted across the 500 to 850 repertoires, and approximately 11 million of these chains were shared by at least two donors. To remove PCR and sequencing errors, raw reads were error-corrected and collapsed into unique sequences using a nearest-neighbor algorithm that merged closely related sequences. CDR3 sequences were aligned to IMGT reference sequences to assign V, D and J gene segments. For a sequence to be retained, a match of at least six nucleotides to both a V gene segment and a J gene segment was required. A rearrangement counted as productive if the CDR3 had no stop codons and remained in frame with V and J, and every other rearrangement counted as non-productive. CDR3 was defined according to IMGT convention as the region running from the second conserved V-encoded cysteine to the conserved J-encoded phenylalanine. Sequences without an unambiguous match to a single V gene segment were excluded from the earlier analysis of a few hundred of the donors. An earlier analysis of 587 of the donors classified V segments as functional when productive rearrangements were above 56.7% and as segregating when the standard deviation between donors was above 5%. A statistical classification framework was developed to diagnose cytomegalovirus status using the catalog of TCR beta chain sequences. In a later analysis, V and J genes were assigned by comparing TCR nucleotide sequences against IMGT/GENE-DB human TR gene sequences. Using the TCRdist pipeline, a later analysis assigned CDR3 sequences along with most-parsimonious VDJ recombination scenarios. In a later analysis, each TCR beta chain was defined by its CDR3 amino acid sequence together with its V-gene family, and reads without a unique V-gene family were excluded. To address suspected cross-contamination and a sequencing artifact, a later analysis removed 450 to 700 highly shared, low-generation-probability nucleotide sequences. A later analysis calculated a clonal expansion index for each public chain from normalized within-repertoire ranks of inferred template counts. A later analysis computed generation probabilities with a VDJ recombination model fitted to out-of-frame rearrangements, and checked the results against IGoR. In a later analysis, hypergeometric tests were used to score TCR-TCR, TCR-HLA and TCR-CMV co-occurrence, with a repertoire-size bias correction applied to TCR pairs. To estimate false discovery rates, a later analysis permuted the HLA or CMV assignments 20 times. A later analysis grouped co-occurring TCRs with DBSCAN, adding TCRdist sequence similarity when clustering within HLA-allele-positive subsets. Repertoires with fewer than 30,000 or more than 120,000 public chains were left out of co-occurrence clustering, as were several repertoires with anomalous nucleotide sharing. In TCRdb, the immuneACCESS table is reduced to in-frame sequences with V and J assigned. These tables do not hold every clone; where another copy was compared, an unresolved V gene accounts for under half, and the others remain unexplained. That table gives V, J and clone size, and the DNA gave D and trimming. Here the sample has approximately 100,000 clones; approximately 79% occur a single time. The ten largest clones capture roughly 3.8% of the sample.

General study outcomes and caveats: A further reported finding was that TCR beta sequences accurately predicted the HLA-A and HLA-B alleles for most subjects in the first cohort. Because the 87-base-pair reads could not distinguish some IMGT-functional V segments, including TRBV6-2 and TRBV6-3, those segments were excluded. In a later analysis, most CMV-associated TCR beta chains were found to appear HLA-restricted, with HLA associations seemingly driven largely by CMV exposure. The sequencing pipeline was judged likely to have produced a cluster of highly shared sequence variants as a technical artifact. In vitro tests confirmed that a few of the cytomegalovirus-associated TCR beta chains recognize cytomegalovirus antigens. An earlier analysis of around 540 of the donors showed that most TCR beta V segments appeared in productive rearrangements either about 90% or about 30% of the time, which broadly matched IMGT annotations. Roughly uniform sequencing depth across donors was assumed in presence/absence analyses, although this assumption may not hold. A total of fewer than 200 TCR beta chains were listed by the study as associated with cytomegalovirus. A later genetic analysis associated a missense DCLRE1C variant with V-gene and J-gene trimming of TCR beta chains, and an independent cohort replicated the association. Because HLA typing was unavailable for some donors at each locus, only the typed subset was used in association tests. According to a later analysis, parvovirus B19, influenza, CMV and Epstein-Barr virus appeared linked to several top co-occurrence clusters. While some public TCRs were present in many individuals, most TCR sequences turned up only very rarely across donors. Assigning TCR associations to individual alleles was difficult when HLA alleles, especially DR and DQ, strongly co-occurred. Compared with the approximately 700-donor mean, donors in an Asian-associated ancestry cluster had fewer N-insertions in productive TCRs, according to a later genetic analysis. Immune exposure information for the cohort was limited to CMV serostatus. Linkage disequilibrium might explain the correlated functional status among segregating V segments, but an unknown experimental factor could not be ruled out. Specific HLA alleles were associated with 15,000 to 20,000 TCR beta sequences at a false discovery rate of 0.05 in a later analysis. It was suggested by the authors that the approach could potentially be generalized to other disease states and immunological phenotypes. Because counts were too low, approximately 18 rarely observed V segments, including chromosome 9 orphons, were excluded from the earlier analysis of 587 of the donors. Compared with equally common non-associated chains, HLA-associated TCR beta chains in a later analysis were more clonally expanded and had lower generation probabilities. In both the original and validation cohorts, the classifier was reported to diagnose cytomegalovirus status with high specificity and sensitivity. In a later analysis, TCR association rates were found to vary across HLA loci, with the most associated TCRs seen for DRB1 alleles and the fewest for HLA-C alleles. The cohort was sequenced for TCR beta chains only, and without alpha or paired-chain data the features that could be detected were limited.

In total, just over 650 healthy bone marrow donors made up the cohort. At the time of sampling, every cohort member was nominally healthy, though immune exposures that went unrecorded were likely present. The donor tested CMV seronegative, placing the donor among the 350 to 400 seronegative members of the cohort. A peripheral blood sample was collected from each donor, and TCR beta sequencing was performed on peripheral blood mononuclear cells. The Qiagen DNeasy Blood Extraction Kit was used to extract genomic DNA from the blood cell samples. Sequenced sample: PBMCs. This clonotype originated in a woman in her thirties or forties in good health and CMV-seronegative. The rearranged chain carries TRBV5-4 and TRBJ1-3, and TRBD1 may be the D gene, going by 5 matching bases. The nucleotides are TGTGCCAGCAGCTCTGGGACTCGTCCCTCTCTAAACACCATATATTTT. This codes for CASSSGTRPSLNTIYF.